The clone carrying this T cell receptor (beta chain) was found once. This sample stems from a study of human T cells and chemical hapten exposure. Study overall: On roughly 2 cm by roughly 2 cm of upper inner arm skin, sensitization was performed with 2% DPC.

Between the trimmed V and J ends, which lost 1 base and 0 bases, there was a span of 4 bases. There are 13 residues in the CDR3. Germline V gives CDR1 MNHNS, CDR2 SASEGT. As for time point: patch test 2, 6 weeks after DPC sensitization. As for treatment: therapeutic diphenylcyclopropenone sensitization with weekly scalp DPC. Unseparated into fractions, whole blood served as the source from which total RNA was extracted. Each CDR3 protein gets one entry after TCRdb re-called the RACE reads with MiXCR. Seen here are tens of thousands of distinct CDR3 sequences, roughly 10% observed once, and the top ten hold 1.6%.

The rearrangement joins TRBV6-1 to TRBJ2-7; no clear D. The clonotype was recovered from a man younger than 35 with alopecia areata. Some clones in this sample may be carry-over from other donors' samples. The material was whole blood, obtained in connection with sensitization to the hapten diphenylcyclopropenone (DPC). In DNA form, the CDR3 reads TGTGCCAGCAGTGAAGTTAGCTCCTACGAGCAGTACGTC. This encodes CASSEVSSYEQYV.